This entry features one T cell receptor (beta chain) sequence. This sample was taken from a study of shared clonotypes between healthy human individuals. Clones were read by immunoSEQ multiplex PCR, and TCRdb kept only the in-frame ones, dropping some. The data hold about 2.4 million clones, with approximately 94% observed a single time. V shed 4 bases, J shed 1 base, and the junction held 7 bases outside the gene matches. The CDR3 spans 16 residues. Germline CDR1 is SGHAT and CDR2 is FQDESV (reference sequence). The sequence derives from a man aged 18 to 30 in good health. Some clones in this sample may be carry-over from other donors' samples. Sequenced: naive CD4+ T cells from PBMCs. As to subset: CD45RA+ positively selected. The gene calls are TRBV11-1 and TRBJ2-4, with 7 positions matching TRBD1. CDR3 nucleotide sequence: TGTGCCAGCAGCTCAGGACAACAGGGGGCCAAAAACATTCAGTACTTC. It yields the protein CASSSGQQGAKNIQYF.